What follows are 6 T cell receptor beta chains derived from one specimen sequenced in a study of T cells in Graves' hyperthyroidism and ophthalmopathy. The TCR beta CDR3 regions underwent amplification using RNA transcripts as the source. The primer set for the first-round RT-PCR of the TCR CDR3 was HTBI. TCRdb used MiXCR to reprocess the multiplex PCR reads, holding one entry per CDR3 protein. Counted here are approximately 370,000 distinct CDR3 sequences, 17% occurring once; the ten biggest clones make up 30% to 40%. The sequenced material came from blood. The receptor source for this set is a woman aged 25 to 39 with Graves' hyperthyroidism that later progressed to Graves' ophthalmopathy.

The sample holds a few counts of this clonotype. This chain links TRBV4-1 with TRBJ2-1; 12 bases line up with TRBD1. Trimming removed 0 bases from V and 7 bases from J; junction bases left unmatched: 4. The CDR3 runs 16 residues. The germline V gene encodes CDR1 MGHRA and CDR2 YSYEKL. The CDR3 DNA sequence: TGCGCCAGCAGCCAAGAGGGACAGGGGGCTTGGAATGAGCAGTTCTTC. Its translation: CASSQEGQGAWNEQFF.

This clonotype was counted many times. This chain links TRBV7-9 with TRBJ2-5, with 8 bases identical to TRBD2. CDR3 length equals 14 residues. The V gene end was trimmed by 4 bases and the J gene end by 5 bases; junction bases not matched to a gene: 6. Per germline, CDR1 SEHNR and CDR2 FQNEAQ (reference sequence). This CDR3 reads CASSSSGSRETQYF. The CDR3 DNA reads as TGTGCCAGCAGCTCCAGCGGGAGTAGGGAGACCCAGTACTTC.

This clonotype was observed many times. The chain links TRBV5-8 to TRBJ1-2; 7 bases match TRBD1. CDR1 and CDR2 from the germline V gene are SGHTS and YDEGEE. The J segment lost 2 bases and the V segment lost 7 bases, leaving 8 bases of the junction unmatched. The CDR3 extends over 14 amino acids. The CDR3 loop reads CASLQQGLNYGYTF. CDR3 nucleotide sequence: TGTGCCAGCTTACAACAGGGGTTAAACTATGGCTACACCTTC.

The chain couples TRBV27 to TRBJ2-7; possible D gene TRBD2, 6 bases. CDR1 and CDR2 (germline): MNHEY, SMNVEV (reference sequence). The CDR3 extends over 14 amino acids. The germline V and J ends were trimmed by 1 base and 2 bases, with 9 bases remaining between them. The chain's CDR3 is CASSLFWGAYEQYF. CDR3 coding DNA: TGTGCCAGCAGTTTATTCTGGGGGGCCTACGAGCAGTACTTC.

The chain recombines TRBV12-3 or TRBV12-4 with TRBJ2-1, with a tentative D call TRBD2 (7 bases). Trimming stripped 5 bases from V and 8 bases from J, with 16 bases between. This CDR3 has 14 residues. CDR3 sequence: CASSPGRGADEQFF. DNA for the CDR3: TGTGCCAGCAGTCCAGGACGGGGGGCCGATGAGCAGTTCTTC.

This clonotype has more than one count but fewer than ten. The J gene is TRBJ1-3, the V gene TRBV27; D is possibly TRBD1 (6 bases). The CDR3 is 15 amino acids. Germline V gives CDR1 MNHEY, CDR2 SMNVEV (reference sequence). Trimming removed 0 bases at V and 4 bases at J, with 10 bases between. The CDR3 coding sequence is TGTGCCAGCAGTTTATCGGGGGGGCACGGAAACACCATATATTTT. This gives the protein CASSLSGGHGNTIYF.